Shown below are 8 T cell receptor beta chains from a single sample sequenced in a study of beta chain features in type 1 diabetes. All of the isolated RNA was reverse transcribed, so expressed TCRB transcripts were sequenced. Libraries were prepared by immunoSEQ multiplex PCR; TCRdb keeps only in-frame clonotypes and omits some of them. This sample yields hundreds of thousands of clones, of which about a sixth are seen a single time; about 0.086% belongs to the top ten. The sample comprised naive CD4+ T cells from blood. These receptor sequences come from a man between 18 and 35 years old in good health.

The CDR3 DNA reads as TGCAGTGCTCTCACTAGCGGGGGACAGTACTTC. It specifies CSALTSGGQYF. The genes are TRBV20-1 and TRBJ2-5; 11 positions agree with TRBD2. CDR3 length: 11 amino acids. Trimming removed 5 bases from V and 11 bases from J; junction bases left unmatched: 4. Germline CDR1 is DFQATT and CDR2 is SNEGSKA (reference sequence).

This clone was counted a few times. The V gene is TRBV9, the J gene TRBJ1-2; 7 nucleotides match TRBD1. Germline assignment: CDR1 SGDLS and CDR2 YYNGEE. The CDR3 sequence is 14 residues long. Unmatched junction bases numbered 10, after V lost 0 bases and J lost 11 bases. The CDR3 loop reads CASSVARQGPSYTF. Written as DNA, the CDR3 is TGTGCCAGCAGCGTAGCTCGACAGGGTCCCTCTTACACCTTC. Together with reference TRBV9 and TRBJ1-2, the CDR3 gives the full variable domain: DSGVTQTPKHLITATGQRVTLRCSPRSGDLSVYWYQQSLDQGLQFLIQYYNGEERAKGNILERFSAQQFPDLHSELNLSSLELGDSALYFCASSVARQGPSYTFGSGTRLTVV.

This clone was seen a few times. The V gene is TRBV4-3, the J gene TRBJ2-2; TRBD2 agrees at 7 bases. J lost 7 bases, V lost 1 base, and 12 bases had no gene match. This CDR3 is built from 17 residues. Germline values: CDR1 LGHNA, CDR2 YSLEER. The CDR3 loop is CASSQGGLGAGFGELFF. CDR3 coding DNA: TGCGCCAGCAGCCAAGGAGGCCTGGGAGCGGGGTTCGGGGAGCTGTTTTTT.

This clone has a handful of counts. The same CDR3 arises from other DNA sequences in this sample as well. The chain carries TRBV7-2 and TRBJ2-7; no clear D. Trimming pared 4 bases from V and 2 bases from J, leaving 9 bases between. This CDR3 region has 13 residues. Germline-derived CDR1 and CDR2 are SGHTA and FQGNSA. The CDR3 nucleotides are TGTGCCAGCAGCTCTAGGGAAGCCTACGAGCAGTACTTC. It is translated as CASSSREAYEQYF.

To note about this clone: This same CDR3 is encoded by further DNA sequences in the sample. The J gene is TRBJ2-2, the V gene TRBV7-2; no firm D call. Germline V gives CDR1 SGHTA, CDR2 FQGNSA. The length of the CDR3 is 13 residues. Trimming took 5 bases from V and 0 from J, leaving 4 bases between them. For the CDR3, the DNA is TGTGCCAGCAGCAGCACGAACACCGGGGAGCTGTTTTTT. Its protein product is CASSSTNTGELFF.

This chain joins TRBV6-5 and TRBJ2-7; D not resolved. This CDR3 region has 15 residues. The germline CDR1 and CDR2 sequences are MNHEY and SVGAGI. The V and J ends lost 0 bases and 3 bases respectively, with 12 bases between them. CDR3 residues: CASSYSFLRNYEQYF. The CDR3 DNA reads TGTGCCAGCAGTTACTCGTTCCTGAGGAACTACGAGCAGTACTTC.

This clone was recorded a few times. The CDR3 DNA is TGTGCCACCCATTTTGGGGACAGGGGAAACACCATATATTTT. It specifies CATHFGDRGNTIYF. This chain uses TRBV15 with TRBJ1-3; 8 bases align to TRBD1. The CDR3 is made up of 14 amino acids. From germline, CDR1 is LNHNV and CDR2 YYDKDF (reference sequence). Losses at the gene ends were 8 bases for V and 4 bases for J; bases not matched to a gene: 7.

The J gene is TRBJ2-3, the V gene TRBV2; 11 nucleotides align to TRBD1. The V gene end was trimmed by 6 bases and the J gene end by 3 bases; junction bases not matched to a gene: 2. The CDR3 sequence is 14 residues long. Germline lookup yields CDR1 SNHLY and CDR2 FYNNEI. This chain's CDR3 is CASSGQGATDTQYF. The CDR3 DNA is TGTGCCAGCAGCGGACAGGGGGCAACAGATACGCAGTATTTT.